Detailed here is one T cell receptor (beta chain). Profiled with immunoSEQ multiplex PCR; TCRdb holds only in-frame clones, not every one. The table shows roughly 80,000 clones, with approximately 86% occurring only once. The sample is drawn from a study of OX40 agonist ivuxolimab in advanced cancers. Study context: The patients' treatment was ivuxolimab, an agonistic anti-OX40 (CD134) antibody.

Looked up from germline, CDR1 is LNHDA and CDR2 is SQIVND (reference sequence). The V and J ends lost 2 bases and 5 bases respectively, with 11 bases between them. CDR3 length: 14 residues. The receptor comes from an adult with an advanced solid tumor such as melanoma, head and neck, liver or kidney cancer. J is TRBJ2-3 and V is TRBV19; D is possibly TRBD1 or TRBD2 (5 bases each). Sequences were derived from CD4+ or CD8+ T cells sorted from blood, sampled in a trial of the OX40 agonist ivuxolimab. The CDR3 sequence: CASSIRPRGDTQYF. CDR3 bases: TGTGCCAGTAGTATAAGACCGAGGGGAGATACGCAGTATTTT.